The 3 T cell receptor beta chains listed next were all sequenced from one sample in a study of T cell responses to AZD1222 COVID-19 vaccine. Sequencing was performed with immunoSEQ multiplex PCR; in TCRdb, only in-frame clones are kept and a portion is missing. The data hold 150,000 to 200,000 clones, with roughly nine tenths observed a single time. Sequences were derived from peripheral blood, sampled 28 days after the second dose of the MenACWY control vaccine. The receptors stem from an adult who received the MenACWY meningococcal vaccine as a control.

The rearrangement uses TRBV7-2 and TRBJ1-2; tentatively, D is TRBD1 (5 bases). The germline V gene has CDR1 SGHTA and CDR2 FQGNSA. V dropped 2 bases and J dropped 6 bases, with 19 bases sitting between them. The CDR3 length is 16 residues. The CDR3 is CASSLLPSQGRDGYTF. The DNA of the CDR3 is TGTGCCAGCAGCTTACTTCCTTCCCAGGGTCGGGATGGCTACACCTTC.

The chain carries TRBV29-1 and TRBJ2-1; 7 positions agree with TRBD1. The CDR3 is 12 residues long. The V and J ends lost 6 bases and 7 bases, in that order; junction bases with no gene match: 6. The germline gives CDR1 SQVTM, CDR2 ANQGSEA. CDR3 nucleotide sequence: TGCAGCGTAAGGACAGGAAGGAATGAGCAGTTCTTC. This sequence encodes CSVRTGRNEQFF.

This clone was observed a single time. The V and J genes are TRBV23-1 and TRBJ1-1; 7 bases fit TRBD1. TRBV23-1 is annotated as an ORF whose role is uncertain. CDR3 length: 17 residues. Germline trimming cut 0 bases from V and 4 bases from J; bases unmatched to any gene: 11. The CDR3 spells CASSQSTGMAAITEAFF. CDR3 nucleotides: TGCGCCAGCAGTCAATCGACAGGGATGGCCGCGATCACTGAAGCTTTCTTT.